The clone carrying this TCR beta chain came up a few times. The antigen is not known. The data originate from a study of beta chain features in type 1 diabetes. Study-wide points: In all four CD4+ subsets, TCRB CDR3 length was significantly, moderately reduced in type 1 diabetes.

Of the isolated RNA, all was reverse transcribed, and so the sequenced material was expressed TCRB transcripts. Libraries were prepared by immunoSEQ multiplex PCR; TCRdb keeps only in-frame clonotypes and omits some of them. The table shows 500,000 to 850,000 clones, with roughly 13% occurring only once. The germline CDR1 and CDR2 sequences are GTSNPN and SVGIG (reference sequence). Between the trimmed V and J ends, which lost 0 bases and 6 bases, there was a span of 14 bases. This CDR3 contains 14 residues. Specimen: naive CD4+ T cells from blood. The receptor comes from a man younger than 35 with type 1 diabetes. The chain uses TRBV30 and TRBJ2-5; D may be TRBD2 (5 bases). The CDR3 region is CAWSVKGVGKTQYF. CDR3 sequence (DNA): TGTGCCTGGAGTGTTAAGGGAGTAGGGAAGACCCAGTACTTC. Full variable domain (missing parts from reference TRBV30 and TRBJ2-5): SQTIHQWPATLVQPVGSPLSLECTVEGTSNPNLYWYRQAAGRGLQLLFYSVGIGQISSEVPQNLSASRPQDRQFILSSKKLLLSDSGFYLCAWSVKGVGKTQYFGPGTRLLVL.